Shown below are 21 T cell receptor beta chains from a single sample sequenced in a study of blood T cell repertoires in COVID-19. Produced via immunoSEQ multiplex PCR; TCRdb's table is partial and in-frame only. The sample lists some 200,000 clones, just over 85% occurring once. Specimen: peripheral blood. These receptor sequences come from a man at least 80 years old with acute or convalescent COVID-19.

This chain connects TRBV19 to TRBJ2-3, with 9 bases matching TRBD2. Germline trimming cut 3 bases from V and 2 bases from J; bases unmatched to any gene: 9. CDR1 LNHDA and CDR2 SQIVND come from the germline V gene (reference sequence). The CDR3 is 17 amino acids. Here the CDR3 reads CASSIPKTSGPTDTQYF. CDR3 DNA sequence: TGTGCCAGTAGTATCCCAAAGACTAGCGGACCCACAGATACGCAGTATTTT.

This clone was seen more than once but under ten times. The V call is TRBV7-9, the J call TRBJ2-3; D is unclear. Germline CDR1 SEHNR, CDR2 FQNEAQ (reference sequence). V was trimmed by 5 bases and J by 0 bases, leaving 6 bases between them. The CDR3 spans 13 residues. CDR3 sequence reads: CASSPSSTDTQYF. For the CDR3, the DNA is TGTGCCAGCAGCCCCTCTAGCACAGATACGCAGTATTTT.

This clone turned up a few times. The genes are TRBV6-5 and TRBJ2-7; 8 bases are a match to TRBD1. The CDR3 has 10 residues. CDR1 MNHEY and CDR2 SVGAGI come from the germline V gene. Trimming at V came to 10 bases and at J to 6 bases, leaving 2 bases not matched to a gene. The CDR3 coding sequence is TGTGCCACCAGGGGGCGCGAGCAGTACGTC. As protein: CATRGREQYV.

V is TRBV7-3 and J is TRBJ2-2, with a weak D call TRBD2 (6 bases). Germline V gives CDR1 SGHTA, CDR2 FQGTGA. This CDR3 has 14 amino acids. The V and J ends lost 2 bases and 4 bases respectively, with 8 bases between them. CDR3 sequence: CASSLASATGELFF. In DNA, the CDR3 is TGTGCCAGCAGCTTAGCTAGCGCCACCGGGGAGCTGTTTTTT.

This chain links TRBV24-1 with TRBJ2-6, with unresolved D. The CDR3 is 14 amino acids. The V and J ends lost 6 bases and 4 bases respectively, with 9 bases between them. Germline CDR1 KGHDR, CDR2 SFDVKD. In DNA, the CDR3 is TGTGCCACCAGTAGTTCTGCGGGGGCCAACGTCCTGACTTTC. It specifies CATSSSAGANVLTF.

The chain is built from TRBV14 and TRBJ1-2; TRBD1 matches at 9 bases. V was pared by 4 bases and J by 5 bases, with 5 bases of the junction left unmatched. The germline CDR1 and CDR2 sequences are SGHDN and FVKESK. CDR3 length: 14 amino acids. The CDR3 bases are TGTGCCAGCAGCCGGACAGGGGTTGGATATGGCTACACCTTC. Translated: CASSRTGVGYGYTF.

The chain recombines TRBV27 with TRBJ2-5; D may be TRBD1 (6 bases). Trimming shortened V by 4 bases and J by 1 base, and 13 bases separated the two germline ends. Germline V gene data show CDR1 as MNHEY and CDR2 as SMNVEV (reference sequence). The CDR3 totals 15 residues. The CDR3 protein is CASSSPGHLQETQYF. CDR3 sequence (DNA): TGTGCCAGCAGTTCCCCGGGACACCTCCAAGAGACCCAGTACTTC.

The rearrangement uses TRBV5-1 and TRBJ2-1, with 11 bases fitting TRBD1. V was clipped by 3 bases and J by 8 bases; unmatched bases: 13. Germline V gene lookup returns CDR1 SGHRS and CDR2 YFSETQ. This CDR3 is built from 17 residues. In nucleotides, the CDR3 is TGCGCCAGCAGCTGGCCCACCGGGACAGGGGGGGAGGATGAGCAGTTCTTC. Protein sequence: CASSWPTGTGGEDEQFF.

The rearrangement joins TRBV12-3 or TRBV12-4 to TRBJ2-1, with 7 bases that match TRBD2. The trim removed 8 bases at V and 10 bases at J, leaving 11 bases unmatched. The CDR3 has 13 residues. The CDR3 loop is CASELGGTREQFF. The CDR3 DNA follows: TGTGCCAGCGAGTTGGGGGGGACCCGAGAGCAGTTCTTC.

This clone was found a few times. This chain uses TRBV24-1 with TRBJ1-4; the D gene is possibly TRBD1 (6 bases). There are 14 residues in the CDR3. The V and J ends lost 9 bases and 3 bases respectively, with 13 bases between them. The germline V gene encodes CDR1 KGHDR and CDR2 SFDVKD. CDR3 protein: CATQRAGANEKLFF. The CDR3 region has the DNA TGTGCCACCCAACGGGCAGGGGCTAATGAAAAACTGTTTTTT.

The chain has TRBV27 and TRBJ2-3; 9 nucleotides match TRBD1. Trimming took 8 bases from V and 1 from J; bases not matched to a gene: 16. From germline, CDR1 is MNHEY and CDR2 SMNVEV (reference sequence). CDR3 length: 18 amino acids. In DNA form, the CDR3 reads TGTGCCAGCGTACACCGGGCCAACAGGGGGCCTGGCACAGATACGCAGTATTTT. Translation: CASVHRANRGPGTDTQYF.

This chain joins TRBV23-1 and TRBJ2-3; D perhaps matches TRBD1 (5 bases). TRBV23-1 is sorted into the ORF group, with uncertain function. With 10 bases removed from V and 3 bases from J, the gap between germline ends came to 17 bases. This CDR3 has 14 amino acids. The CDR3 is CATTEGRVTDTQYF. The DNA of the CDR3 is TGCGCCACCACCGAAGGCAGGGTAACAGATACGCAGTATTTT.

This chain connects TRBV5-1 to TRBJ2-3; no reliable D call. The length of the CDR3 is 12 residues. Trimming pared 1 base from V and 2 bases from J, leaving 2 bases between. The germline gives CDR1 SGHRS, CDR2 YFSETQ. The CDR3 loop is CASSLHTDTQYF. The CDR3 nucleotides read TGCGCCAGCAGCTTGCACACAGATACGCAGTATTTT.

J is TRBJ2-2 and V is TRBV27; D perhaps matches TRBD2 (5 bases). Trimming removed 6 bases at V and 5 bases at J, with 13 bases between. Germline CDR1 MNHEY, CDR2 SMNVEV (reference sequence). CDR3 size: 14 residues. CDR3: CASRPTDYTGELFF. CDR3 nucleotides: TGTGCCAGCAGGCCTACTGACTATACCGGGGAGCTGTTTTTT.

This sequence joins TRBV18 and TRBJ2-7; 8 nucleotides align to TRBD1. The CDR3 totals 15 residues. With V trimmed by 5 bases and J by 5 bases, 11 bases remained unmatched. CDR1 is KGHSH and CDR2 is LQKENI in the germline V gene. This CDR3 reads CASSTRTGKSDEQYF. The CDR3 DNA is TGTGCCAGCTCAACGAGGACAGGGAAGTCTGACGAGCAGTACTTC.

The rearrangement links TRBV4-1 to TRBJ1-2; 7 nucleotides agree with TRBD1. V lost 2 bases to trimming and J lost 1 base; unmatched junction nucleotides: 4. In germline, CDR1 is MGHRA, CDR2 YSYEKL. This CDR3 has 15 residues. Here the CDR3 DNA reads TGCGCCAGCAGCCAACCGGGACAGCTTAACTATGGCTACACCTTC. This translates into CASSQPGQLNYGYTF.

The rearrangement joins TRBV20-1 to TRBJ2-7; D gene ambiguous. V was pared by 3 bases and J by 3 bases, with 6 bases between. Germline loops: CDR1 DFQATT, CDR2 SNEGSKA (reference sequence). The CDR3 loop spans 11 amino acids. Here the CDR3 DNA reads TGCAGTGCTAGCTCAGACTACGAGCAGTACGTC. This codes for CSASSDYEQYV.

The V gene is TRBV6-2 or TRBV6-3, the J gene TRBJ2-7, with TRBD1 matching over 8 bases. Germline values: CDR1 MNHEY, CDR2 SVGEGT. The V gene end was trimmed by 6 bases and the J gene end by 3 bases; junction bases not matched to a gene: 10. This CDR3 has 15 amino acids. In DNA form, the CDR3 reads TGTGCCAGCAGCCCGGGACAGGTTTTAAGCTACGAGCAGTACGTC. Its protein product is CASSPGQVLSYEQYV.

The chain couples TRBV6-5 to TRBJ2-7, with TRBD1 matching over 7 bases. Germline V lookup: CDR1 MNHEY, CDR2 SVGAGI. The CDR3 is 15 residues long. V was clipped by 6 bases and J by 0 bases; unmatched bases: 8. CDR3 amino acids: CASSPAGGSSYEQYV. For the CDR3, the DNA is TGTGCCAGCAGCCCAGCAGGGGGAAGCTCCTACGAGCAGTACGTC.

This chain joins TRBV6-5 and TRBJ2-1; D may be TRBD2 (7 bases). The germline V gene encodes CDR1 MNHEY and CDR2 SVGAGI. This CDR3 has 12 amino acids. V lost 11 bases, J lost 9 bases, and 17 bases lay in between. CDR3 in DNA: TGTGCCGTACAGGGAGGGGTGGGTGAGCAGTTCTTC. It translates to CAVQGGVGEQFF.

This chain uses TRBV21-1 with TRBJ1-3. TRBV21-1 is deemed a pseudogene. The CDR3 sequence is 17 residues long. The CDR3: CASSKKKAAVSGNTIYF. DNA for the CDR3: TGTGCCAGCAGCAAAAAAAAAGCGGCAGTCTCTGGAAACACCATATATTTT.